Following are 26 T cell receptor beta chains from one sample sequenced in a study of T-cell reconstitution after alpha-beta-depleted transplantation in children. During its preparation, the TCRbeta library received unique molecular identifiers. TCRdb independently ran MiXCR on the PCR reads; one entry per CDR3 protein. The sample records a few hundred thousand distinct CDR3 sequences, over 9.5% being singletons. The sample consisted of PBMCs from the stem cell graft donor, taken from the stem cell graft. The receptors shown here come from a human donor who donated a stem cell graft to a child with SCID.

This clonotype was detected many times. The chain recombines TRBV20-1 with TRBJ2-1; possibly TRBD1 for D (6 bases). Germline V lookup: CDR1 DFQATT, CDR2 SNEGSKA (reference sequence). Trimming took 4 bases from V and 2 from J, leaving 15 bases between them. The CDR3 is 15 residues long. The CDR3 reads CSATSRGGPYNEQFF. The CDR3 DNA is TGCAGTGCTACCAGCAGGGGTGGGCCCTACAATGAGCAGTTCTTC.

This clonotype was counted many times. The V gene is TRBV14, the J gene TRBJ1-6; TRBD1 is a possible D gene (5 bases). The germline V and J ends were trimmed by 0 bases and 15 bases, with 18 bases remaining between them. This CDR3 contains 15 residues. Germline assignment: CDR1 SGHDN and CDR2 FVKESK. This chain's CDR3 is CASSQDWDPGTILHF. The CDR3 DNA is TGTGCCAGCAGCCAAGATTGGGACCCCGGGACGATCCTCCACTTT.

This clonotype was seen many times. The J gene is TRBJ1-1, the V gene TRBV6-1; the match to TRBD1 covers 7 bases. CDR1 MNHNS and CDR2 SASEGT come from the germline V gene. This CDR3 has 13 residues. The J segment lost 6 bases and the V segment lost 7 bases, leaving 8 bases of the junction unmatched. The CDR3 nucleotides read TGTGCCAGCACTACAGGGGAATTCGCTGAAGCTTTCTTT. It specifies CASTTGEFAEAFF.

This clonotype was seen many times. The J gene is TRBJ1-2, the V gene TRBV9; no clear D gene. Between the trimmed V and J ends, which lost 1 base and 5 bases, there was a span of 12 bases. Germline V gene data show CDR1 as SGDLS and CDR2 as YYNGEE. The CDR3 has 14 amino acids. CDR3 sequence reads: CASSVSHRYYGYTF. The CDR3 DNA is TGTGCCAGCAGCGTATCTCACAGATATTATGGCTACACCTTC.

This chain links TRBV12-3 or TRBV12-4 with TRBJ1-2; 8 nucleotides align to TRBD1. CDR3 length: 14 amino acids. Unmatched junction bases numbered 11, after V lost 10 bases and J lost 4 bases. This CDR3 reads CAISGTGASYGYTF. The DNA of the CDR3 is TGTGCCATCTCCGGGACAGGAGCATCCTATGGCTACACCTTC.

This clonotype was recorded at least ten times. This chain uses TRBV20-1 with TRBJ1-1, with D tentatively TRBD1 (5 bases). V lost 5 bases and J 1 base, leaving 14 bases between the germline ends. The CDR3 is 14 residues long. Germline V gene lookup returns CDR1 DFQATT and CDR2 SNEGSKA (reference sequence). The CDR3 sequence is CSARLGGGNTEAFF. CDR3 bases: TGCAGTGCTCGTCTCGGGGGTGGGAACACTGAAGCTTTCTTT.

In this sample, this clonotype turned up many times. The chain uses TRBV11-2 and TRBJ2-7; TRBD1 matches 7 bases. The germline gives CDR1 SGHAT, CDR2 FQNNGV. The CDR3 is made up of 17 amino acids. Trimming took 1 base from V and 0 from J; bases not matched to a gene: 9. This chain's CDR3 is CASSLGGTTGYSYEQYF. CDR3 nucleotide sequence: TGTGCCAGCAGCTTAGGAGGGACGACAGGGTACTCCTACGAGCAGTACTTC.

This clonotype turned up a few times. The chain is built from TRBV7-8 and TRBJ2-2; 8 bases fit TRBD2. Per the germline V gene, CDR1 is SGHVS and CDR2 is FQNEAQ. This CDR3 region has 15 residues. V was clipped by 2 bases and J by 7 bases; unmatched bases: 6. The CDR3 sequence is CASSLKERGLGELFF. Here the CDR3 DNA reads TGTGCCAGCAGCTTAAAGGAGCGGGGGCTCGGGGAGCTGTTTTTT.

This clonotype was counted at least ten times. The chain employs TRBV20-1 and TRBJ1-1; possibly TRBD1 for D (5 bases). Germline CDR1 reads DFQATT; CDR2 reads SNEGSKA (reference sequence). The ends were cut back, 3 bases at V and 1 base at J, with 9 bases in the middle. The CDR3 spans 13 residues. The CDR3 DNA follows: TGCAGTGCTAGGGGGGGAACGAACACTGAAGCTTTCTTT. Its protein product is CSARGGTNTEAFF.

This clonotype was seen many times. The chain is built from TRBV6-6 and TRBJ1-1; D perhaps matches TRBD1 (5 bases). CDR3 size: 13 residues. Between the trimmed V and J ends, which lost 2 bases and 11 bases, there was a span of 15 bases. Germline CDR1 MNHNY, CDR2 SVGAGI (reference sequence). CDR3: CASSYEGRTLAFF. The CDR3 DNA follows: TGTGCCAGCAGTTACGAGGGGCGGACACTGGCTTTCTTT.

This clonotype was observed many times. The chain employs TRBV20-1 and TRBJ2-5; 7 bases map to TRBD2. The CDR3 extends over 14 amino acids. The V segment lost 3 bases and the J segment 5 bases; nucleotides outside the gene matches: 9. CDR1 and CDR2 (germline): DFQATT, SNEGSKA (reference sequence). CDR3 bases: TGCAGTGCTAGTGACCGGGGGGTCATGGAGACCCAGTACTTC. Translated: CSASDRGVMETQYF.

Of note for this clonotype: Given a much more abundant clone one base away, this may be a read error. This chain joins TRBV5-1 and TRBJ2-5, with D maybe TRBD1 (6 bases). The CDR3 runs to 16 residues. Germline V CDR1 and CDR2: SGHRS, YFSETQ. The V and J ends lost 4 bases and 4 bases respectively, with 20 bases between them. The CDR3 sequence is CASSPYQRTAPETQYF. CDR3 DNA sequence: TGCGCCAGCAGCCCATACCAACGGACAGCCCCAGAGACCCAGTACTTC.

In this sample, this clonotype turned up many times. The gene calls are TRBV5-1 and TRBJ1-1; D not certain. Trimming took off 0 bases at V and 0 bases at J, with 6 bases between the two ends. This CDR3 region has 14 residues. Per the germline V gene, CDR1 is SGHRS and CDR2 is YFSETQ. The CDR3 coding sequence is TGCGCCAGCAGCTTGGCAGGTATGAACACTGAAGCTTTCTTT. The encoded protein is CASSLAGMNTEAFF.

This clonotype was seen at least ten times. The chain couples TRBV5-1 to TRBJ2-7; 8 nucleotides agree with TRBD1. With 6 bases clipped from V and 4 bases from J, the junction kept 6 bases outside the gene matches. Germline values: CDR1 SGHRS, CDR2 YFSETQ. The CDR3 sequence is 13 residues long. CDR3 bases: TGCGCCAGCACCATCGACAGGGGTTACGAGCAGTACTTC. Amino acids: CASTIDRGYEQYF. Supplemented by reference TRBV5-1 and TRBJ2-7, the full variable domain reads KAGVTQTPRYLIKTRGQQVTLSCSPISGHRSVSWYQQTPGQGLQFLFEYFSETQRNKGNFPGRFSGRQFSNSRSEMNVSTLELGDSALYLCASTIDRGYEQYFGPGTRLTVT.

This chain joins TRBV27 and TRBJ2-6; D is unclear. Between the trimmed V and J ends, which lost 0 bases and 4 bases, there was a span of 10 bases. CDR1 is MNHEY and CDR2 is SMNVEV in the germline V gene (reference sequence). The CDR3 covers 16 residues. The chain's CDR3 is CASSLSGWAGANVLTF. The DNA of the CDR3 is TGTGCCAGCAGTTTATCAGGGTGGGCCGGGGCCAACGTCCTGACTTTC.

In its sample, this clonotype was seen many times. V and J are TRBV5-1 and TRBJ2-3; 10 bases are a match to TRBD2. The CDR3 sequence is 17 residues long. The J segment lost 5 bases and the V segment lost 4 bases, leaving 13 bases of the junction unmatched. The germline CDR1 and CDR2 sequences are SGHRS and YFSETQ. CDR3 DNA sequence: TGCGCCAGCAGCCTCCTGACTAGCGGGCTGGGCCAAGATACGCAGTATTTT. Translation: CASSLLTSGLGQDTQYF.

This clonotype showed up many times. The J gene is TRBJ1-4, the V gene TRBV5-1; possibly TRBD1 for D (5 bases). The CDR3 totals 14 residues. Trimming shortened V by 4 bases and J by 5 bases, and 12 bases separated the two germline ends. Germline CDR1 and CDR2: SGHRS and YFSETQ. Here the CDR3 DNA reads TGCGCCAGCAGCCCGTCCCGGGGGAATGAAAAACTGTTTTTT. It specifies CASSPSRGNEKLFF.

This chain joins TRBV7-3 and TRBJ2-1; 10 positions match TRBD2. This CDR3 has 16 residues. The V and J ends lost 5 bases and 7 bases, in that order; junction bases with no gene match: 11. Germline values: CDR1 SGHTA, CDR2 FQGTGA. CDR3 coding DNA: TGTGCCAGCAGCAAAGGGGTAGCGGGGGGTAGGAATGAGCAGTTCTTC. It yields the protein CASSKGVAGGRNEQFF.

Many counts were recorded for this clonotype. The genes are TRBV5-1 and TRBJ2-7, with a tentative D call TRBD2 (6 bases). The CDR3 is 14 residues long. Germline V gene lookup returns CDR1 SGHRS and CDR2 YFSETQ. Trimming removed 2 bases from V and 3 bases from J, with 12 bases in between. CDR3 region: CASSFGGADYEQYF. In DNA form, the CDR3 reads TGCGCCAGCAGCTTTGGAGGGGCCGACTACGAGCAGTACTTC.

This clonotype has at least ten counts. The J gene is TRBJ1-2, the V gene TRBV12-3 or TRBV12-4; 10 bases match TRBD1. CDR3 length: 13 residues. V trimming: 6 bases; J trimming: 6 bases; junction bases outside the gene matches: 4. Here the CDR3 reads CASSGTGADGYTF. As DNA, the CDR3 is TGTGCCAGCAGCGGGACAGGGGCTGATGGCTACACCTTC.

This clonotype was recorded at least ten times. CDR3 sequence (DNA): TGCGCCAGCAGCTTGGAGGTCCGCTCCTACGAGCAGTACTTC. Protein sequence: CASSLEVRSYEQYF. The chain uses TRBV5-1 and TRBJ2-7; D is uncertain. The CDR3 totals 14 residues. From germline, CDR1 is SGHRS and CDR2 YFSETQ. V was pared by 0 bases and J by 0 bases, with 7 bases between. Full variable domain (missing parts from reference TRBV5-1 and TRBJ2-7): KAGVTQTPRYLIKTRGQQVTLSCSPISGHRSVSWYQQTPGQGLQFLFEYFSETQRNKGNFPGRFSGRQFSNSRSEMNVSTLELGDSALYLCASSLEVRSYEQYFGPGTRLTVT.

The sample holds many counts of this clonotype. The rearrangement uses TRBV10-2 and TRBJ2-5, with 10 nucleotides matching TRBD1. The junction had 1 base not matched to a gene; V was cut back by 6 bases and J by 3 bases. Germline assignment: CDR1 WSHSY and CDR2 SAAADI. The CDR3 is made up of 13 amino acids. In DNA, the CDR3 is TGCGCCAGCAGAGGGACAGGGGAAGAGACCCAGTACTTC. This sequence encodes CASRGTGEETQYF.

The table lists this clonotype with many counts. V usage is TRBV12-3 or TRBV12-4 and J usage is TRBJ2-2, with TRBD2 as a possible D gene (5 bases). This CDR3 spans 19 amino acids. The V gene lost 3 bases and the J gene lost 2 bases, with 22 bases spanning the gap. The chain's CDR3 is CASSLYISGRGSNTGELFF. DNA for the CDR3: TGTGCCAGCAGTTTGTACATCTCTGGACGGGGATCCAACACCGGGGAGCTGTTTTTT.

A remark on this clonotype: This could be a read error, since a much larger clone is one nucleotide away. The chain links TRBV11-2 to TRBJ2-7, with D tentatively TRBD1 (5 bases). The length of the CDR3 is 15 residues. In germline, CDR1 is SGHAT, CDR2 FQNNGV. The CDR3 nucleotides are TGTGCCAGCAGCTTAGATCTAAGGGGATCCTACGGGCAGTACTTC. Residues: CASSLDLRGSYGQYF. The variable domain in full, completed from reference TRBV11-2 and TRBJ2-7, reads EAGVAQSPRYKIIEKRQSVAFWCNPISGHATLYWYQQILGQGPKLLIQFQNNGVVDDSQLPKDRFSAERLKGVDSTLKIQPAKLEDSAVYLCASSLDLRGSYGQYFGPGTRLTVT.

Ten or more counts support this clonotype. The chain is built from TRBV6-5 and TRBJ1-1; D might be TRBD1 (5 bases). The V gene lost 0 bases and the J gene lost 0 bases, with 8 bases spanning the gap. Per the germline V gene, CDR1 is MNHEY and CDR2 is SVGAGI. The CDR3 runs to 15 residues. The CDR3 region has the DNA TGTGCCAGCAGTTACTCTGGACATATGAACACTGAAGCTTTCTTT. Translated: CASSYSGHMNTEAFF.

This clonotype came up many times. The chain carries TRBV7-2 and TRBJ2-1; 7 bases agree with TRBD1. Looked up from germline, CDR1 is SGHTA and CDR2 is FQGNSA. The CDR3 covers 15 residues. Unmatched junction bases numbered 5, after V lost 4 bases and J lost 2 bases. The CDR3, as DNA: TGTGCCAGCAGCTCCGGACAGGTCCCCTACAATGAGCAGTTCTTC. It codes for CASSSGQVPYNEQFF. The complete variable domain, with remaining parts taken from reference TRBV7-2 and TRBJ2-1, reads GAGVSQSPSNKVTEKGKDVELRCDPISGHTALYWYRQSLGQGLEFLIYFQGNSAPDKSGLPSDRFSAERTGGSVSTLTIQRTQQEDSAVYLCASSSGQVPYNEQFFGPGTRLTVL.